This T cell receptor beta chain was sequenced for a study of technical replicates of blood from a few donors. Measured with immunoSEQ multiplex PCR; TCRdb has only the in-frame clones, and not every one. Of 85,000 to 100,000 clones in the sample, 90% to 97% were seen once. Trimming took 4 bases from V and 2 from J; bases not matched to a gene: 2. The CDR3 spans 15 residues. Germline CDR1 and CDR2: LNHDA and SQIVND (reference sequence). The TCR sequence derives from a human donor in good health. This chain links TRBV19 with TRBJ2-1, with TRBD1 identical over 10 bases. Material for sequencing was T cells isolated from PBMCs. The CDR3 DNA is TGTGCCAGTAGTAAAGGACAGGGGGCCTACAATGAGCAGTTCTTC. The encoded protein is CASSKGQGAYNEQFF.